This TCR beta chain was captured by sequencing in a study of tumour-infiltrating T cells in Burkitt lymphoma. Across the study: Survival, overall and progression-free, tracked with productive clonality.

Only a few counts were recorded for this clone. Here immunoSEQ multiplex PCR was the method, and the copy in TCRdb shows in-frame clones only, minus some. The repertoire holds 5,500 to 7,000 clones, with roughly a tenth as singletons. V lost 3 bases to trimming and J lost 6 bases; unmatched junction nucleotides: 8. The CDR3 sequence is 14 residues long. Germline CDR1 SEHNR, CDR2 FQNEAQ (reference sequence). The clonotype comes from a human donor with diffuse large B-cell lymphoma. The sequencing sample was made of tumor tissue. The chain combines TRBV7-9 with TRBJ2-7, with TRBD1 identical over 7 bases. The DNA for the CDR3 is TGTGCCAGCAGCTTTCAGGGGGACCCTCGCGAGCAGTACTTC. The encoded protein is CASSFQGDPREQYF.